This T cell receptor beta chain was retrieved from a study of tumour-infiltrating T cells in Burkitt lymphoma. The wider study: Overall and progression-free survival were predicted by productive clonality.

The CDR3 covers 16 residues. V lost 2 bases and J 6 bases, leaving 18 bases between the germline ends. Germline V lookup: CDR1 SGHDT, CDR2 YYEEEE. Measured with immunoSEQ multiplex PCR; TCRdb has only the in-frame clones, and not every one. The sample includes around 45,000 clones, less than 35% of them seen just once. Material for sequencing was tumor tissue. This sequence originates from a human donor with Burkitt lymphoma. The V call is TRBV5-6, the J call TRBJ1-3, with a weak D call TRBD1 (6 bases). This CDR3 is CASSFTGSKYENTIYF. In DNA form, the CDR3 reads TGTGCCAGCAGCTTCACAGGGTCCAAGTATGAAAACACCATATATTTT.